Many counts were recorded for the clone carrying this T cell receptor beta chain. Its antigen is unidentified. The data stem from a study of molecular identifiers for immune sequencing clone quantification. Study findings and constraints: Whereas clones above 20 RNA copies held under 1% of naive-cell molecules, they held over 97% of effector molecules.

V was clipped by 4 bases and J by 7 bases, with 13 bases between them. The CDR3 contains 13 residues. Germline CDR1 WSHSY, CDR2 SAAADI. The authors built bulk TCR libraries by previously described methods with listed TCR primers. TCRdb independently ran MiXCR on the PCR reads; one entry per CDR3 protein. The repertoire has about 640,000 distinct CDR3 sequences, 20% of them found once; the top ten carry under 0.95%. The rearrangement links TRBV10-2 to TRBJ1-1; a weak D match, TRBD1 (6 bases). Material: naive CD8+ T cells from blood, with Jurkat cell RNA spiked in. Sample subset: FACS-sorted CD8+CD4-CCR7+CD45RA+ naive T cells. The TCR was taken from a human donor in good health. Some libraries in this study had Jurkat cell RNA spiked in. CDR3 residues: CASSGAGAVEAFF. The CDR3 DNA follows: TGCGCCAGCAGTGGAGCAGGGGCGGTTGAAGCTTTCTTT.